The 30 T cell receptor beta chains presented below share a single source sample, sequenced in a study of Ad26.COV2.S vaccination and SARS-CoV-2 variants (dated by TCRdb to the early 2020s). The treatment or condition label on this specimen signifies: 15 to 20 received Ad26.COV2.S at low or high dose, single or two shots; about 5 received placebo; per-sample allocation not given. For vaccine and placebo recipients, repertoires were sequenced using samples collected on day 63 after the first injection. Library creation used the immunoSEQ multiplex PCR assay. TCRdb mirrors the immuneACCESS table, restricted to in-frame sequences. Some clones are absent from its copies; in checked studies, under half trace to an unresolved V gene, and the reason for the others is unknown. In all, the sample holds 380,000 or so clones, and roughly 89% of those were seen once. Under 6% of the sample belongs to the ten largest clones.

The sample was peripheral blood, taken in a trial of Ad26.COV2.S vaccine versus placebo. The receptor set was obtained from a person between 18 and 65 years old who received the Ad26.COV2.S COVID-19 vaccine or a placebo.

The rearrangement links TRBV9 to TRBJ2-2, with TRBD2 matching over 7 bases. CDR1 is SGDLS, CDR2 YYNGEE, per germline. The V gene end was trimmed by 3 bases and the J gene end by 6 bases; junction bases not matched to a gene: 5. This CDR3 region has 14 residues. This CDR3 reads CASSGGGSSGELFF. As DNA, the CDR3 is TGTGCCAGCAGCGGCGGCGGGAGCTCCGGGGAGCTGTTTTTT.

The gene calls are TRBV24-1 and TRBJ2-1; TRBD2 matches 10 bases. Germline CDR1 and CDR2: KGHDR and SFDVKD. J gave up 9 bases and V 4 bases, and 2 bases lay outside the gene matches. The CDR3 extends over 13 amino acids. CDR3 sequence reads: CATSELAGFEQFF. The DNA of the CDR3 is TGTGCCACCAGTGAACTAGCGGGGTTTGAGCAGTTCTTC.

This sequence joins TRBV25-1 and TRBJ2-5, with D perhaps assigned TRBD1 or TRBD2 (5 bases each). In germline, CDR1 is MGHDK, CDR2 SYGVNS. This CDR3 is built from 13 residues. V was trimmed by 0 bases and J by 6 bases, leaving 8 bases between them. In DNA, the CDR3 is TGTGCCAGCAGTGAATACGAGGGGCAGACCCAGTACTTC. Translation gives CASSEYEGQTQYF. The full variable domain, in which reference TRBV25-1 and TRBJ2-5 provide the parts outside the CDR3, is EADIYQTPRYLVIGTGKKITLECSQTMGHDKMYWYQQDPGMELHLIHYSYGVNSTEKGDLSSESTVSRIRTEHFPLTLESARPSHTSQYLCASSEYEGQTQYFGPGTRLLVL.

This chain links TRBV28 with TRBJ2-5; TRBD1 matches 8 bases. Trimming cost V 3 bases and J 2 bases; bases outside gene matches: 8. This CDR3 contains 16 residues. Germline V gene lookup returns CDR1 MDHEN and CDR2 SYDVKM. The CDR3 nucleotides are TGTGCCAGCAGTTTTTTCGGACAGGGCTTTCAAGAGACCCAGTACTTC. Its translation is CASSFFGQGFQETQYF. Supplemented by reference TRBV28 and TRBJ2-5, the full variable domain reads DVKVTQSSRYLVKRTGEKVFLECVQDMDHENMFWYRQDPGLGLRLIYFSYDVKMKEKGDIPEGYSVSREKKERFSLILESASTNQTSMYLCASSFFGQGFQETQYFGPGTRLLVL.

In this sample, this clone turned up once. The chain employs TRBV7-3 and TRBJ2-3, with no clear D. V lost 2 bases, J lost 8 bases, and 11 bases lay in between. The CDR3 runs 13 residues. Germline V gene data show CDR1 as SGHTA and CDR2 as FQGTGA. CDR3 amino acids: CASSLETWGTQYF. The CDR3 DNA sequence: TGTGCCAGCAGCTTAGAGACCTGGGGTACGCAGTATTTT.

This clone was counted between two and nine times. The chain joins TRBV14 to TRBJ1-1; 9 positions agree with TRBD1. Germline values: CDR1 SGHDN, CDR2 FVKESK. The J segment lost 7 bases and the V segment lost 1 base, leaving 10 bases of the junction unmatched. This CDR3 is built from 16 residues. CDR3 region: CASSQVWGGTGIEAFF. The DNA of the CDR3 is TGTGCCAGCAGCCAAGTTTGGGGTGGGACAGGGATTGAAGCTTTCTTT.

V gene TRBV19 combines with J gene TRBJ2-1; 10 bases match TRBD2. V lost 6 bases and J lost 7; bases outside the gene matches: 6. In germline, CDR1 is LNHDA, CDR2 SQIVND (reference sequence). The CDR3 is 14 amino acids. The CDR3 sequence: CASRPSGSRNEQFF. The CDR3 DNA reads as TGTGCCAGTAGACCTAGCGGGAGTAGAAATGAGCAGTTCTTC. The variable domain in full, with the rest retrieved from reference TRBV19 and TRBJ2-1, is DGGITQSPKYLFRKEGQNVTLSCEQNLNHDAMYWYRQDPGQGLRLIYYSQIVNDFQKGDIAEGYSVSREKKESFPLTVTSAQKNPTAFYLCASRPSGSRNEQFFGPGTRLTVL.

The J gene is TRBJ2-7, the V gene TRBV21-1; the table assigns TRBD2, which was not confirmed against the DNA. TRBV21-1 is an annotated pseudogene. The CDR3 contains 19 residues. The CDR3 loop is CASSNAVGGTRNTPYEQYF. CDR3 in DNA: TGTGCCAGCAGCAACGCCGTGGGTGGGACTAGGAATACTCCCTACGAGCAGTACTTC.

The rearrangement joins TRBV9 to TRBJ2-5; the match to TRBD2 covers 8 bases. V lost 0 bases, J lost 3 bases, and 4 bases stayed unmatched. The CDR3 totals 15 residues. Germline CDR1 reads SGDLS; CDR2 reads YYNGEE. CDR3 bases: TGTGCCAGCAGCGTAGGCCCAGCGGGGGAAGAGACCCAGTACTTC. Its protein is CASSVGPAGEETQYF.

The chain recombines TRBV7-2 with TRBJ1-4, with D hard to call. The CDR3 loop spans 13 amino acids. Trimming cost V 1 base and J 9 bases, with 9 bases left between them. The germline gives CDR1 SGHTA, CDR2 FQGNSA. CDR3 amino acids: CASSLGQQQKLFF. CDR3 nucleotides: TGTGCCAGCAGCTTAGGTCAACAGCAAAAACTGTTTTTT.

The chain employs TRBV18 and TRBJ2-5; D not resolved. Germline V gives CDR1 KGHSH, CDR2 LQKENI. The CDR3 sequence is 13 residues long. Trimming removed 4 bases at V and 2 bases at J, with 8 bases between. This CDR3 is CASSLRGQETQYF. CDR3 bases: TGTGCCAGCTCACTTCGCGGTCAAGAGACCCAGTACTTC.

The CDR3 DNA follows: TGTGCCAGCAGTGAATCGGACAGGCCAGGCTACACCTTC. Its protein product is CASSESDRPGYTF. This chain connects TRBV25-1 to TRBJ1-2; 7 bases are shared with TRBD1. Germline V lookup: CDR1 MGHDK, CDR2 SYGVNS. The CDR3 runs 13 residues. Losses at the gene ends were 1 base for V and 8 bases for J; bases not matched to a gene: 4.

CDR3 coding DNA: TGCGCCAGCAGCCAAGACGGCGGGGCAACTAATGAAAAACTGTTTTTT. Translation gives CASSQDGGATNEKLFF. V is TRBV4-3 and J is TRBJ1-4; D gene unclear. The CDR3 loop spans 16 amino acids. Trimming pared 0 bases from V and 0 bases from J, leaving 8 bases between. The germline gives CDR1 LGHNA, CDR2 YSLEER.

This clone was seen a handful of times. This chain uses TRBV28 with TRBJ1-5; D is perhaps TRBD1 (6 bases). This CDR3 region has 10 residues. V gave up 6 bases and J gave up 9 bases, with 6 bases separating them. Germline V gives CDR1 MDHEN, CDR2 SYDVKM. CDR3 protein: CASSRGPQHF. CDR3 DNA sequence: TGTGCCAGCAGCAGGGGGCCCCAGCATTTT.

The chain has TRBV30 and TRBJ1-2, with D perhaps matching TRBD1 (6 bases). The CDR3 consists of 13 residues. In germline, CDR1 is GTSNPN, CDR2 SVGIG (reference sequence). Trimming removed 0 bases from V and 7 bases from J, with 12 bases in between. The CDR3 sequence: CAWSVRGAAGYTF. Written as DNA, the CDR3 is TGTGCCTGGAGTGTGAGGGGGGCCGCTGGCTACACCTTC.

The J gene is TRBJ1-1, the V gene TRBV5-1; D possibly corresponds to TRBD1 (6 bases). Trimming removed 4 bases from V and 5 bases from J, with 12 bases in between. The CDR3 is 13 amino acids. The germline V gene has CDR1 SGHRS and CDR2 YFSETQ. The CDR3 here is CASSGGLRTEAFF. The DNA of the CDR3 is TGCGCCAGCAGCGGGGGCTTGAGGACTGAAGCTTTCTTT.

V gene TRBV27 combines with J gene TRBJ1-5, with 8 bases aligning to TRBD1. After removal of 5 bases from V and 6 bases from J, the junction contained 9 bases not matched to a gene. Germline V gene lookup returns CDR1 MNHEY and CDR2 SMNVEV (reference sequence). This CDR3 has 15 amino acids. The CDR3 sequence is CASSPGQGGRQPQHF. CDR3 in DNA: TGTGCCAGCAGTCCAGGACAGGGAGGGCGTCAGCCCCAGCATTTT.

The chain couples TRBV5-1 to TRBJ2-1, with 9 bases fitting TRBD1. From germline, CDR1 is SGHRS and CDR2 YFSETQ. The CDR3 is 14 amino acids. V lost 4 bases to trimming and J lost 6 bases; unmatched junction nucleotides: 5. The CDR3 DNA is TGCGCCAGCAGCACCGGGACAGGGATCAATGAGCAGTTCTTC. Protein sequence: CASSTGTGINEQFF. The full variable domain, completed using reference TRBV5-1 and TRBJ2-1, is KAGVTQTPRYLIKTRGQQVTLSCSPISGHRSVSWYQQTPGQGLQFLFEYFSETQRNKGNFPGRFSGRQFSNSRSEMNVSTLELGDSALYLCASSTGTGINEQFFGPGTRLTVL.

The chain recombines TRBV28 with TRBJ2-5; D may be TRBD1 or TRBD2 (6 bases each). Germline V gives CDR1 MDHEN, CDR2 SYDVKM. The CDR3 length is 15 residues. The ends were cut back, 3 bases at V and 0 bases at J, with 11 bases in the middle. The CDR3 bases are TGTGCCAGCAGTTTGCGGGGACACCACCAAGAGACCCAGTACTTC. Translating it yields CASSLRGHHQETQYF. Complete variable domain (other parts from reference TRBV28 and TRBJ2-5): DVKVTQSSRYLVKRTGEKVFLECVQDMDHENMFWYRQDPGLGLRLIYFSYDVKMKEKGDIPEGYSVSREKKERFSLILESASTNQTSMYLCASSLRGHHQETQYFGPGTRLLVL.

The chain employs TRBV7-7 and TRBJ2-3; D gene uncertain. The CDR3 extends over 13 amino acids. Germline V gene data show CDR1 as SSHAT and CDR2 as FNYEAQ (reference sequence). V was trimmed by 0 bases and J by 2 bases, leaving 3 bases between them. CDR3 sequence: CASSLAPTDTQYF. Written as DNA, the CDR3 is TGTGCCAGCAGCTTAGCGCCCACAGATACGCAGTATTTT.

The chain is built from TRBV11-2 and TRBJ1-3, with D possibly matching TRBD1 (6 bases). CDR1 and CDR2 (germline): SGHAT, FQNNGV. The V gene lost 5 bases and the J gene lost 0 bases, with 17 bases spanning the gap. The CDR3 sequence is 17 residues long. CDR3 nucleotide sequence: TGTGCCAGCAGCCCGAGGGGGGGCCGCAGCTCTGGAAACACCATATATTTT. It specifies CASSPRGGRSSGNTIYF.

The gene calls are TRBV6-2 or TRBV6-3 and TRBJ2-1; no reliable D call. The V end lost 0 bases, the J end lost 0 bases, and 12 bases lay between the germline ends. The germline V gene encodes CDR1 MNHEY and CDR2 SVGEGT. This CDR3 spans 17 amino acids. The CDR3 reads CASSYSIPYSSYNEQFF. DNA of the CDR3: TGTGCCAGCAGTTACTCAATCCCCTATAGCTCCTACAATGAGCAGTTCTTC.

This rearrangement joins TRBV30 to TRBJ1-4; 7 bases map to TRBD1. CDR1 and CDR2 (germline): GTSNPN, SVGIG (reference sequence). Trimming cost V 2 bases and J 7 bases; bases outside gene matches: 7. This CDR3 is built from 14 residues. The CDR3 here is CAWSIQGSSEKLFF. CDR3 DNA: TGTGCCTGGAGTATACAGGGGAGCTCTGAAAAACTGTTTTTT.

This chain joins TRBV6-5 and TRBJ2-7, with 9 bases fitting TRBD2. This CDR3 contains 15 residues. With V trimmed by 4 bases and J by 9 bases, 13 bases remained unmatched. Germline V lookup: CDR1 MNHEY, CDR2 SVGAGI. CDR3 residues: CASSSGIAGGPGQYF. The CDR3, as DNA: TGTGCCAGCAGTTCGGGGATTGCGGGAGGGCCAGGGCAGTACTTC.

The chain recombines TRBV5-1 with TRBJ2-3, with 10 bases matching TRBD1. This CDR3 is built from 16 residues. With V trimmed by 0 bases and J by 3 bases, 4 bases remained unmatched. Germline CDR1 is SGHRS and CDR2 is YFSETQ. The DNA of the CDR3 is TGCGCCAGCAGCTTGGTAGGGACAGGGGCGACAGATACGCAGTATTTT. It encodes CASSLVGTGATDTQYF.

This CDR3 is CASSARPQHF. CDR3 bases: TGTGCCAGCAGCGCTAGGCCCCAGCATTTT. The rearrangement uses TRBV6-5 and TRBJ1-5; D remains ambiguous. The V end lost 6 bases, the J end lost 9 bases, and 6 bases lay between the germline ends. The germline V gene encodes CDR1 MNHEY and CDR2 SVGAGI. The CDR3 sequence is 10 residues long.

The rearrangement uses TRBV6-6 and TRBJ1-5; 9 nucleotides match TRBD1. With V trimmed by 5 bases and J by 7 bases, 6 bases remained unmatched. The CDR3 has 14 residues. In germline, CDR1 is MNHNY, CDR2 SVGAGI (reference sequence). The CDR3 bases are TGTGCCAGCAGTCAACAGGGGGCGGGACAGCCCCAGCATTTT. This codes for CASSQQGAGQPQHF.

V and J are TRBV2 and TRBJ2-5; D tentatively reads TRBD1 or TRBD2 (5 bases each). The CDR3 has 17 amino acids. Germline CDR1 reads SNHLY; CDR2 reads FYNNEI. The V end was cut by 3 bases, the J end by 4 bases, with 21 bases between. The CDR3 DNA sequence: TGTGCCAGCAGTGACTTTCGGCAGGGCGGGTTCGGAGAGACCCAGTACTTC. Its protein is CASSDFRQGGFGETQYF.

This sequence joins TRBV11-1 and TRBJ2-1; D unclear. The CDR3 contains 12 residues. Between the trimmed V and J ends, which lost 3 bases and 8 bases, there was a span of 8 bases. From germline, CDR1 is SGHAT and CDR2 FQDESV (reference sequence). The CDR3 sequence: CASSLDAYEQFF. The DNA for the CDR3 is TGTGCCAGCAGCTTGGACGCCTATGAGCAGTTCTTC.

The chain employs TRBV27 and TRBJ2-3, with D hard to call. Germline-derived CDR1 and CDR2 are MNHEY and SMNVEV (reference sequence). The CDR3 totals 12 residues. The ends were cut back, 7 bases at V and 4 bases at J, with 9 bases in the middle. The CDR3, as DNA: TGTGCCAGCATGCTGGGCCCAGATACGCAGTATTTT. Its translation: CASMLGPDTQYF.